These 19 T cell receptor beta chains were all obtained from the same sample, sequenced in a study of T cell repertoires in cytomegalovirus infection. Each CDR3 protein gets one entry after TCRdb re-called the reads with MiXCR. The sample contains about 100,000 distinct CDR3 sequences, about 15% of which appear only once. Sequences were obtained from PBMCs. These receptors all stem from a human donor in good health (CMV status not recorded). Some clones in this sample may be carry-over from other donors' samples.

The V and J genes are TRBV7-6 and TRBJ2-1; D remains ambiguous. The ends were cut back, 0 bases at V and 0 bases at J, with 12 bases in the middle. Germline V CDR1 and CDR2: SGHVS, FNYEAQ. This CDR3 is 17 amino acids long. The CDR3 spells CASSLASAASSYNEQFF. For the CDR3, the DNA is TGTGCCAGCAGCTTAGCCAGTGCGGCGAGCTCCTACAATGAGCAGTTCTTC.

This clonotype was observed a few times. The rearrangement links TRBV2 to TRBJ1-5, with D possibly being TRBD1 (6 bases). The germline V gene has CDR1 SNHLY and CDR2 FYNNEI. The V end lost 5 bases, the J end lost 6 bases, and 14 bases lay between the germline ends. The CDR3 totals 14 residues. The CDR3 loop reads CASSPQGPIQPQHF. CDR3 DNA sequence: TGTGCCAGCAGTCCACAGGGTCCGATTCAGCCCCAGCATTTT.

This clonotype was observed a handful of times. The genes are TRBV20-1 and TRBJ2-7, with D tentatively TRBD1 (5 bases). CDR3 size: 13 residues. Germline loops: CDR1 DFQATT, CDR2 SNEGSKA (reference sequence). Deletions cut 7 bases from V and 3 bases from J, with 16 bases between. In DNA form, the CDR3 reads TGCAGTGGTGACAGTCAGGTTCTCTACGAGCAGTACTTC. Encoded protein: CSGDSQVLYEQYF.

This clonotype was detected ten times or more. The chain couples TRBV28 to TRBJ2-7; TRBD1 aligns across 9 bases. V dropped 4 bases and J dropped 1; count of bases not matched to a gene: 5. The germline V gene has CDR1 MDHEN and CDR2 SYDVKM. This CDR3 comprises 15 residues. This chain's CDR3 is CASSSPGTGSYEQYF. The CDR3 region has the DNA TGTGCCAGCAGTTCCCCCGGGACAGGGTCCTACGAGCAGTACTTC.

Here the CDR3 reads CASSTDISKGEAFF. As DNA, the CDR3 is TGTGCCAGCAGCACCGACATTTCAAAAGGGGAAGCTTTCTTT. V is TRBV7-9 and J is TRBJ1-1; D ambiguous. The CDR3 is 14 residues long. From germline, CDR1 is SEHNR and CDR2 FQNEAQ (reference sequence). V was clipped by 5 bases and J by 8 bases, with 18 bases between them.

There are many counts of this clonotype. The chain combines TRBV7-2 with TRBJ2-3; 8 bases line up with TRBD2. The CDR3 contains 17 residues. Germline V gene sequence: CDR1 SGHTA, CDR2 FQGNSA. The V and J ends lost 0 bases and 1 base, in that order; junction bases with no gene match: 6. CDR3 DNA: TGTGCCAGCAGCTTAGCCGTGGTGCGGGGGGGCACAGATACGCAGTATTTT. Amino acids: CASSLAVVRGGTDTQYF.

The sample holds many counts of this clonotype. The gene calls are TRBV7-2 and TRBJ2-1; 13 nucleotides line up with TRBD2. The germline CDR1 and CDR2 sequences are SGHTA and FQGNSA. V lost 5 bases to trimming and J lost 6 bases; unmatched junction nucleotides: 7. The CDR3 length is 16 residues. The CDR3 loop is CASSELAGGPVNEQFF. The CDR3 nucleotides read TGTGCCAGCAGCGAACTAGCGGGGGGGCCCGTCAATGAGCAGTTCTTC.

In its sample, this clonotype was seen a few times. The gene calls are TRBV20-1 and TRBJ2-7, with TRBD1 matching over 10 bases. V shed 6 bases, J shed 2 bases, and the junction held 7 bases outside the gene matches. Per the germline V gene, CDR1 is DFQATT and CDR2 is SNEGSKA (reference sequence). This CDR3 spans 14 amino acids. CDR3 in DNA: TGCAGTGCCGGTGGGACAGGGGCGGCCTACGAGCAGTACTTC. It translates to CSAGGTGAAYEQYF.

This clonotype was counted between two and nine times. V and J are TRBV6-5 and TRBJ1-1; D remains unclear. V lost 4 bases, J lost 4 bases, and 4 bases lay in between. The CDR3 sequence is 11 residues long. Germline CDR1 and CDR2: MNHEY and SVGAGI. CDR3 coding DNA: TGTGCCAGCAGTTCTCGCACTGAAGCTTTCTTT. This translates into CASSSRTEAFF.

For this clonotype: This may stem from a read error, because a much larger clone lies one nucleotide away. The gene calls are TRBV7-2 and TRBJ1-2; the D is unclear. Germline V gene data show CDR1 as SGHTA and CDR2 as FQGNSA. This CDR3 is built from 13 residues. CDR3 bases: TGTGCCAGCAGCTTTACATATCGGGGAGGCTACAACTTC. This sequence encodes CASSFTYRGGYNF.

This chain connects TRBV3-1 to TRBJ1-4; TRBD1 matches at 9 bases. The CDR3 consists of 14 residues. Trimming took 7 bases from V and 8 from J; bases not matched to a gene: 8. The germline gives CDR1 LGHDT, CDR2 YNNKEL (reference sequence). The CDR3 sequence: CASTLGTGSEKLFF. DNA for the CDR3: TGTGCCAGCACCTTGGGGACAGGGTCGGAAAAACTGTTTTTT.

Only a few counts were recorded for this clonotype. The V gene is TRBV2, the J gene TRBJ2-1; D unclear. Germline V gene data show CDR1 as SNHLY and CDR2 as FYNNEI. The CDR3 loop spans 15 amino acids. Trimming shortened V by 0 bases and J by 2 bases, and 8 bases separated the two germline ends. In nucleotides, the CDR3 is TGTGCCAGCAGTGAAGCAAGGGTAGCCTACAATGAGCAGTTCTTC. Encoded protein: CASSEARVAYNEQFF.

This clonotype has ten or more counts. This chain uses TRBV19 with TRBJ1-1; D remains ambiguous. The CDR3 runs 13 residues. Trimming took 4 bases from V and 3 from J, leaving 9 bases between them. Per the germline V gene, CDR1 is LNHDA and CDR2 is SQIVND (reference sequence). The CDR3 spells CASSRGRDTEAFF. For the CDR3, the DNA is TGTGCCAGTAGTAGGGGTCGGGACACTGAAGCTTTCTTT.

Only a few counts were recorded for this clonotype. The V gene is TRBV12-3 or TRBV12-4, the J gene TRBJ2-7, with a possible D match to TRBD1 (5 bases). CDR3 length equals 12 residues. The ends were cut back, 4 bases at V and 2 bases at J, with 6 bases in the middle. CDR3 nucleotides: TGTGCCAGCAGTTCGGACACCTACGAGCAGTACTTC. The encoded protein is CASSSDTYEQYF.

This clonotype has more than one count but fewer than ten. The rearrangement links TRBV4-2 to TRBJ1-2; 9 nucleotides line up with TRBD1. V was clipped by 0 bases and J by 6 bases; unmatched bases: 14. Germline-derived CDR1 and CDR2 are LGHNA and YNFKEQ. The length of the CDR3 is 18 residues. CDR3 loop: CASSQDSRPGQGYNGYTF. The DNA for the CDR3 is TGTGCCAGCAGCCAAGATTCCCGTCCGGGACAGGGATATAATGGCTACACCTTC.

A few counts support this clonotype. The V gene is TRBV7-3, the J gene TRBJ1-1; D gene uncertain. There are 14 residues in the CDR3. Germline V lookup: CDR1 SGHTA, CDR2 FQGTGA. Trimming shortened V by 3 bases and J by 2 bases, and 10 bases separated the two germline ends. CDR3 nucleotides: TGTGCCAGCAGCTTGAGCAACGTCAACACTGAAGCTTTCTTT. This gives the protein CASSLSNVNTEAFF.

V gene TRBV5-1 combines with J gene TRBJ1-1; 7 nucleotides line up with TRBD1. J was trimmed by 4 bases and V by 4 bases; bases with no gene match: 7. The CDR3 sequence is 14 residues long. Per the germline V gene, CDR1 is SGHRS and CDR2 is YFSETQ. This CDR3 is CASSIQGGGTEAFF. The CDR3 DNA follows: TGCGCCAGCAGCATCCAGGGGGGAGGCACTGAAGCTTTCTTT.

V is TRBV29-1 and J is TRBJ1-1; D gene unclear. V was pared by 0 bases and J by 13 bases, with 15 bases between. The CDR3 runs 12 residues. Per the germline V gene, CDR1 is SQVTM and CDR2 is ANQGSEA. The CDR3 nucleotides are TGCAGCGTTGAAGAAGGAGGAAACAGCCTTTTCTTT. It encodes CSVEEGGNSLFF.

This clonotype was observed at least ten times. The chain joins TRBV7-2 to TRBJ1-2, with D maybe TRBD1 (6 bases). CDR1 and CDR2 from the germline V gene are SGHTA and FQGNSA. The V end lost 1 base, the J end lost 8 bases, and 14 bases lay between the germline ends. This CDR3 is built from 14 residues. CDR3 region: CASSLERGARGYTF. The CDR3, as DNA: TGTGCCAGCAGCTTAGAGAGGGGGGCTCGGGGCTACACCTTC. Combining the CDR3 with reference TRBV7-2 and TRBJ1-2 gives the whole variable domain GAGVSQSPSNKVTEKGKDVELRCDPISGHTALYWYRQSLGQGLEFLIYFQGNSAPDKSGLPSDRFSAERTGGSVSTLTIQRTQQEDSAVYLCASSLERGARGYTFGSGTRLTVV.